The 16 T cell receptor beta chains presented below share a single source sample, sequenced in a study of blood T cell repertoires in COVID-19. The assay was immunoSEQ multiplex PCR, and TCRdb's table has in-frame clones only and misses some. The table shows 40,000 to 50,000 clones, with about 82% occurring only once. The material sequenced was peripheral blood. The receptors stem from a man between 65 and 85 years old with acute or convalescent COVID-19.

V is TRBV15 and J is TRBJ2-1, with 11 nucleotides matching TRBD2. V shed 0 bases and J 7 bases; nucleotides not matched to a gene: 5. This CDR3 comprises 16 residues. CDR1 and CDR2 from the germline V gene are LNHNV and YYDKDF (reference sequence). The CDR3 is CATSRDVGLADNEQFF. The DNA for the CDR3 is TGTGCCACCAGCAGAGATGTGGGACTAGCGGATAATGAGCAGTTCTTC.

This chain links TRBV6-5 with TRBJ1-1; tentatively, D is TRBD1 (5 bases). CDR3 length: 13 residues. The germline V and J ends were trimmed by 0 bases and 7 bases, with 9 bases remaining between them. Germline assignment: CDR1 MNHEY and CDR2 SVGAGI. In DNA, the CDR3 is TGTGCCAGCAGTTACTCTGGAGGGGTTGAAGCTTTCTTT. Encoded protein: CASSYSGGVEAFF.

V and J are TRBV19 and TRBJ1-1, with 8 bases identical to TRBD1. The CDR3 has 16 residues. With V trimmed by 4 bases and J by 1 base, 8 bases remained unmatched. CDR1 LNHDA and CDR2 SQIVND come from the germline V gene (reference sequence). The CDR3 protein is CASSNLTGTGNTEAFF. The CDR3 DNA follows: TGTGCCAGTAGTAACCTCACCGGGACAGGGAACACTGAAGCTTTCTTT.

V and J are TRBV19 and TRBJ1-5; 7 bases fit TRBD1. With 10 bases clipped from V and 7 bases from J, the junction kept 10 bases outside the gene matches. The CDR3 is 13 residues long. Germline CDR1 and CDR2: LNHDA and SQIVND (reference sequence). CDR3 residues: CATRTGWVQPQHF. CDR3 coding DNA: TGTGCCACTCGGACAGGCTGGGTCCAGCCCCAGCATTTT.

In this sample, this clone turned up a few times. The rearrangement uses TRBV5-6 and TRBJ1-2; D is ambiguous. V was pared by 4 bases and J by 5 bases, with 12 bases between. The CDR3 spans 13 residues. CDR1 SGHDT and CDR2 YYEEEE come from the germline V gene. The CDR3 here is CASSPEGGYGYTF. The CDR3 coding sequence is TGTGCCAGCAGCCCGGAGGGCGGGTATGGCTACACCTTC.

The V call is TRBV5-8, the J call TRBJ1-2; tentative D call: TRBD1 (5 bases). Germline V gives CDR1 SGHTS, CDR2 YDEGEE. This CDR3 comprises 13 residues. V was cut by 8 bases and J by 4 bases, with 15 bases left in between. CDR3 sequence: CASNLQVFYGYTF. The CDR3 nucleotides read TGTGCCAGTAATTTACAGGTCTTCTATGGCTACACCTTC.

The genes are TRBV7-9 and TRBJ1-5; TRBD1 might be the D (6 bases). V shed 5 bases and J shed 2 bases, with 10 bases lying between them. The CDR3 covers 14 residues. The germline V gene has CDR1 SEHNR and CDR2 FQNEAQ (reference sequence). The CDR3 DNA reads as TGTGCCAGCAGCGTGGACAGCCGCAATCAGCCCCAGCATTTT. Protein sequence: CASSVDSRNQPQHF.

V gene TRBV6-5 combines with J gene TRBJ1-6, with D maybe TRBD1 (5 bases). V was clipped by 10 bases and J by 5 bases, with 15 bases between them. The CDR3 runs to 14 residues. CDR1 MNHEY and CDR2 SVGAGI come from the germline V gene. As DNA, the CDR3 is TGTGCCATCCGGGGGGGTGGAAATAATTCACCCCTCCACTTT. This encodes CAIRGGGNNSPLHF.

In its sample, this clone was seen once. This sequence joins TRBV6-5 and TRBJ2-1; 9 bases map to TRBD1. V gave up 4 bases and J gave up 4 bases; unmatched junction bases: 5. Germline V lookup: CDR1 MNHEY, CDR2 SVGAGI. CDR3 length: 15 residues. CDR3 in DNA: TGTGCCAGCAGTTTGGACAGGGGAGTTTACAATGAGCAGTTCTTC. It is translated as CASSLDRGVYNEQFF.

The chain recombines TRBV9 with TRBJ2-2, with D possibly matching TRBD2 (6 bases). The CDR3 covers 14 residues. Germline CDR1 reads SGDLS; CDR2 reads YYNGEE. Between the trimmed V and J ends, which lost 2 bases and 8 bases, there was a span of 13 bases. CDR3 in DNA: TGTGCCAGCAGCGTTTCGGGGGACCGTGGGGAGCTGTTTTTT. Translated, it gives CASSVSGDRGELFF.

The CDR3 is CASSIALSPQIYGYTF. The DNA for the CDR3 is TGTGCCAGTAGTATAGCCCTTTCCCCTCAGATCTATGGCTACACCTTC. The V call is TRBV19, the J call TRBJ1-2, with D uncertain. CDR1 is LNHDA, CDR2 SQIVND, per germline (reference sequence). Trimming left V 1 base short and J 4 bases short, with 16 bases between. The CDR3 has 16 residues.

The CDR3 nucleotides are TGTGCCAGCAGCCCAGCCAGGTCCTACGAGCAGTACTTC. Protein: CASSPARSYEQYF. J is TRBJ2-7 and V is TRBV11-2, with D unclear. Trimming took off 5 bases at V and 1 base at J, with 9 bases between the two ends. This CDR3 region has 13 residues. The germline CDR1 and CDR2 sequences are SGHAT and FQNNGV.

The chain combines TRBV6-2 or TRBV6-3 with TRBJ1-2; a weak D match, TRBD1 (6 bases). CDR3 size: 14 residues. Germline assignment: CDR1 MNHEY and CDR2 SVGEGT. The V end lost 2 bases, the J end lost 8 bases, and 15 bases lay between the germline ends. The CDR3 protein is CASSYRNQGYGYTF. The CDR3 nucleotides read TGTGCCAGCAGTTACCGGAATCAGGGGTACGGCTACACCTTC.

J is TRBJ1-5 and V is TRBV6-6, with 9 positions matching TRBD1. CDR1 MNHNY and CDR2 SVGAGI come from the germline V gene (reference sequence). The V and J ends lost 6 bases and 7 bases, in that order; junction bases with no gene match: 7. CDR3 length: 14 amino acids. As DNA, the CDR3 is TGTGCCAGCAGACTACAGGGGGCAAGCCAGCCCCAGCATTTT. Translated: CASRLQGASQPQHF.

The chain recombines TRBV5-1 with TRBJ1-1, with D maybe TRBD1 (6 bases). Trimming removed 6 bases at V and 5 bases at J, with 14 bases between. The CDR3 contains 13 residues. CDR1 is SGHRS, CDR2 YFSETQ, per germline. The CDR3 DNA reads TGCGCCAGCACCCGGACAGCGGGGACTGAAGCTTTCTTT. It specifies CASTRTAGTEAFF. Full variable domain (remainder filled in from reference TRBV5-1 and TRBJ1-1): KAGVTQTPRYLIKTRGQQVTLSCSPISGHRSVSWYQQTPGQGLQFLFEYFSETQRNKGNFPGRFSGRQFSNSRSEMNVSTLELGDSALYLCASTRTAGTEAFFGQGTRLTVV.

V is TRBV7-2 and J is TRBJ2-7; D remains ambiguous. The CDR3 totals 14 residues. V lost 6 bases, J lost 0 bases, and 12 bases lay in between. The germline V gene encodes CDR1 SGHTA and CDR2 FQGNSA. CDR3 region: CASRSGGSSYEQYF. CDR3 nucleotides: TGTGCCAGCAGGTCTGGCGGCAGCTCCTACGAGCAGTACTTC. The whole variable domain, filled in from reference TRBV7-2 and TRBJ2-7, reads GAGVSQSPSNKVTEKGKDVELRCDPISGHTALYWYRQSLGQGLEFLIYFQGNSAPDKSGLPSDRFSAERTGGSVSTLTIQRTQQEDSAVYLCASRSGGSSYEQYFGPGTRLTVT.